The clone carrying this T cell receptor (beta chain) was detected only a few times. Its specificity is unknown. The record originates from a study of beta chain features in type 1 diabetes. CD4+ cells of the naive, central memory, regulatory and stem cell-like memory types were sorted via CD45RO/CCR7/CD25/CD127/CD95/CD27. Each population that was sorted was more than 95% pure. The investigators reverse transcribed all of the isolated RNA, so they sequenced expressed TCRB transcripts. Assay used: immunoSEQ multiplex PCR; TCRdb lists only in-frame clones, some missing. The sample contains 300,000 or so clones, 9.3% of which appear only once. General study findings and limits: Naive, central memory and Treg TCRB repertoires appeared more alike in patients than in healthy donors. In every one of the four CD4+ subsets, TCRB CDR3s were moderately but significantly shorter in Type 1 diabetes patients.

CDR1 and CDR2 (germline): GTSNPN, SVGIG (reference sequence). The CDR3 loop spans 13 amino acids. V was pared by 4 bases and J by 2 bases, with 2 bases of the junction left unmatched. The receptor was derived from a man aged 30 to 45 with type 1 diabetes. The specimen sequenced was central memory CD4+ T cells from blood. The genes are TRBV30 and TRBJ2-7, with 10 bases fitting TRBD2. DNA for the CDR3: TGTGCCTGGATAGCGGGGGGTACCTACGAGCAGTACTTC. The encoded protein is CAWIAGGTYEQYF.